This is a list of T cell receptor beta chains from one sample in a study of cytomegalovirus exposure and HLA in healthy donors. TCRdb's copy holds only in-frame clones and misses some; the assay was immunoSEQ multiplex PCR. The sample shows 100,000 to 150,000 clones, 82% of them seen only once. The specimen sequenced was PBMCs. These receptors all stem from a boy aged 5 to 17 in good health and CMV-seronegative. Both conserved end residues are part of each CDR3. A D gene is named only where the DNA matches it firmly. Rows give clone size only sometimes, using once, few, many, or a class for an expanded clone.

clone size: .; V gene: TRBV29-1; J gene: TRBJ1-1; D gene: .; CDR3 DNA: TGCGGGATAAGGGGCAGTGGAACTGAAGCTTTCTTT; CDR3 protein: CGIRGSGTEAFF
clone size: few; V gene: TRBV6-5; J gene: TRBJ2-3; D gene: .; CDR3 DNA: TGTGCCAGCAGGACAGATAGCACAGATACGCAGTATTTT; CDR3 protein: CASRTDSTDTQYF
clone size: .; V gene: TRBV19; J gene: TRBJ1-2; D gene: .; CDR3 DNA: TGTGCCAGTAGGGGAGGGATAAATGGCTACACCTTC; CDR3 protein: CASRGGINGYTF
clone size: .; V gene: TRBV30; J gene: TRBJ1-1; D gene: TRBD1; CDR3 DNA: TGTGCCTGGAGTGCGGGACAGGGCACTGAAGCTTTCTTT; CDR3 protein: CAWSAGQGTEAFF
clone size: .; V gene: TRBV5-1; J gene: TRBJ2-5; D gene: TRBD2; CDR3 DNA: TGCGCCAGCAGCCCCCGAGGCGGCGGGAGCCAAGAGACCCAGTACTTC; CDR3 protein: CASSPRGGGSQETQYF
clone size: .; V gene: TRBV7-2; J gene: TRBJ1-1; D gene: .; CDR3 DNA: TGTGCCAGCAGCTTGTACAGGGTGAACACTGAAGCTTTCTTT; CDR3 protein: CASSLYRVNTEAFF
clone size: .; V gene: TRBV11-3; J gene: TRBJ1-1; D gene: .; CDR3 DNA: TGTGCCAGCAGCTTAGCCCAGTTGCCGTCTGAAGCTTTCTTT; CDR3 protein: CASSLAQLPSEAFF
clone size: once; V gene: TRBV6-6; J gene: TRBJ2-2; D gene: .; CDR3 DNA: TGTGCCAGCAGTGTCGGGATCAACACCGGGGAGCTGTTTTTT; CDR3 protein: CASSVGINTGELFF
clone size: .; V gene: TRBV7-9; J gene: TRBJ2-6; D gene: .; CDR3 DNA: TGTGCCACCAAACTGGGGGGGCTCGGGGCCAACGTCCTGACTTTC; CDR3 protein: CATKLGGLGANVLTF
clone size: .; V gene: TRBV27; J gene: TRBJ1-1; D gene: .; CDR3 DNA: TGTGCCAGCAGTCTCCGACAGGCGGTGAACACTGAAGCTTTCTTT; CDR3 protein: CASSLRQAVNTEAFF
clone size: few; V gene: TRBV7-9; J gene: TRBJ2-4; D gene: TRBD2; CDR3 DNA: TGTGCCAGCAGCTATGGACTAGCGGGAGCCAAAAACATTCAGTACTTC; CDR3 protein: CASSYGLAGAKNIQYF
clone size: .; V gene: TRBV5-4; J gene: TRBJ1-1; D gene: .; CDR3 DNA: TGTGCCAGCAGCCCGGGAGGGAACACTGAAGCTTTCTTT; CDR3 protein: CASSPGGNTEAFF
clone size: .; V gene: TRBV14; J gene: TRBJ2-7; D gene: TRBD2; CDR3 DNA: TGTGCCAGCAGCCAAGTAGGAGCGGGAGGTGATCGCGACGAGCAGTACTTC; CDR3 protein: CASSQVGAGGDRDEQYF
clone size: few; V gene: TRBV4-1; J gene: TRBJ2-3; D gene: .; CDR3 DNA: TGCGCCAGCAGCGCCGAGGCGGGTAGCACAGATACGCAGTATTTT; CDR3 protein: CASSAEAGSTDTQYF
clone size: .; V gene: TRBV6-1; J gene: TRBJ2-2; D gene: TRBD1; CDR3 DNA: TGTGCCAGCAGACTTGGACAGGGGGTCACCGGGGAGCTGTTTTTT; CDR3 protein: CASRLGQGVTGELFF
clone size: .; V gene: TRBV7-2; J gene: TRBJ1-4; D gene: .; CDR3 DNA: TGTGCCAGCAGCCCCAGGAGGTCTGAAAAACTGTTTTTT; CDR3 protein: CASSPRRSEKLFF
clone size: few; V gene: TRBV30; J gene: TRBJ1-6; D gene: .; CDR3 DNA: TGTGCCTGGAGTGGGGAAGGGGGTTCACCCCTCCACTTT; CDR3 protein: CAWSGEGGSPLHF
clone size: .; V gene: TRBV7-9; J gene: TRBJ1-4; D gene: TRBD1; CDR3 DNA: TGTGCCAGCAGCTTAGGACAGGGGGAAGAAAAACTGTTTTTT; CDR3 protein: CASSLGQGEEKLFF
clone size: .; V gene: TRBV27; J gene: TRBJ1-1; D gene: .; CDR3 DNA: TGTGCCAGCAGTTTTTCCTCCGGGGGCACTGAAGCTTTCTTT; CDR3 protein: CASSFSSGGTEAFF
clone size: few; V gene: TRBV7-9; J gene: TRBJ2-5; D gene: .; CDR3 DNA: TGTGCCAGCAGCTTACCCGGGGTCCAAGAGACCCAGTACTTC; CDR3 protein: CASSLPGVQETQYF
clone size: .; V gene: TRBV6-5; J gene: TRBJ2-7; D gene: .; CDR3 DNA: TGTGCCAGCACCCCAGTCAGTCCTAAGGGGGACGAGCAGTACTTC; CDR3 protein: CASTPVSPKGDEQYF
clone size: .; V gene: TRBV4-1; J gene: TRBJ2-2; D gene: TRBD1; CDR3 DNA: TGCGCCAGCAGCCAAGTGGGACAGCAGCCCGAGCTGTTTTTT; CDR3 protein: CASSQVGQQPELFF
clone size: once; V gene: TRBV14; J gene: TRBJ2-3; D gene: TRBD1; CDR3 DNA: TGTGCCAGCAGACCCGGACAGGGAGGCACAGATACGCAGTATTTT; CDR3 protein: CASRPGQGGTDTQYF
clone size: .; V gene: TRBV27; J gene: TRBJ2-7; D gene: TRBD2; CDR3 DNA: TGTGCCAGCAGTTTATCGATCGGGCTAGCGGGAGTTAACGAGCAGTACTTC; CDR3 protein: CASSLSIGLAGVNEQYF
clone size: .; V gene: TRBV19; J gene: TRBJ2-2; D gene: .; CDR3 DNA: TGTGCCAGTAGTATACAACTAGCCGGGGAGCTGTTTTTT; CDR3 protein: CASSIQLAGELFF
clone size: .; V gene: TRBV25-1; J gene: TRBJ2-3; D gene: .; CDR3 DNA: TGTGCCAGCAGTGAACCAACTAGAGCGCAGTATTTT; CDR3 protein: CASSEPTRAQYF
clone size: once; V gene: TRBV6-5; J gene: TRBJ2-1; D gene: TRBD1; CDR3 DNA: TGTGCCAGCAGTTGGACAGGGAGAATCGATGAGCAGTTCTTC; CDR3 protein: CASSWTGRIDEQFF
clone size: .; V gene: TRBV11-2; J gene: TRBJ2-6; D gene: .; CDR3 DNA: TGTGCCAGCAGCTTTGGACAGTCGGCCTCTGGGGCCAACGTCCTGACTTTC; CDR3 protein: CASSFGQSASGANVLTF
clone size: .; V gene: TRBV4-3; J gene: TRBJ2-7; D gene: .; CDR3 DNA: TGCGCCAGCAGCCAAGATGTCCCCTCCCAGGGGTTGGAGCAGTACTTC; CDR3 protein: CASSQDVPSQGLEQYF
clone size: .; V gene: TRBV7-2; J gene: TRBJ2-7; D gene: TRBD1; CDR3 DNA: TGTGCCAGCAGCTTGGACAGGATAAGCGAGCAGTACTTC; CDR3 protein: CASSLDRISEQYF
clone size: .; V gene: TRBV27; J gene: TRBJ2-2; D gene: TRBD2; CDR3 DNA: TGTGCCACCACTAGCGGGAGCTCGGGTCTTGCCGGGGAGCTGTTTTTT; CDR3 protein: CATTSGSSGLAGELFF
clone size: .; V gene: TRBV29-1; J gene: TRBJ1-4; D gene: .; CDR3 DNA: TGCAGCGTTGAAGACCCTACGAGGGAAAAACTGTTTTTT; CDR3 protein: CSVEDPTREKLFF
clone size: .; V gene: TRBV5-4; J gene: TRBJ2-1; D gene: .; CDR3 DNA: TGTGCCAGCAGCCCGGTATCGACTATCAGTGAGCAGTTCTTC; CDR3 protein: CASSPVSTISEQFF
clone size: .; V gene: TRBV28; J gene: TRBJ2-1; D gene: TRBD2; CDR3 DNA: TGTGCCAGCAGTTTATGGACTAGCGGGAGGATTTACAATGAGCAGTTCTTC; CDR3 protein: CASSLWTSGRIYNEQFF
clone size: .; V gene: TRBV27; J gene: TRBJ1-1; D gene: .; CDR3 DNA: TGTGCCAGCAGTTTTAGATCGAACACTGAAGCTTTCTTT; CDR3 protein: CASSFRSNTEAFF
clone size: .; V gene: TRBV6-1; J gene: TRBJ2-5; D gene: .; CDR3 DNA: TGTGCCAGCAGTGCTGGGGGGGCCCAGTTTGGGGAGACCCAGTACTTC; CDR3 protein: CASSAGGAQFGETQYF
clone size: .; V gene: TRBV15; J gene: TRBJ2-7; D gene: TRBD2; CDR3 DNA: TGTGCCACCAGCAGAGGACTAGCGGGAGATTACGAGCAGTACTTC; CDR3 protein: CATSRGLAGDYEQYF
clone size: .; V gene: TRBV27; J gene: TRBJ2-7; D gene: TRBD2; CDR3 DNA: TGTGCCAGCAGTGGACTAGCAACCCAATACGAGCAGTACTTC; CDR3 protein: CASSGLATQYEQYF
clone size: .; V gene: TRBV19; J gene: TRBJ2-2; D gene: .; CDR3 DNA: TGTGCCAGTAGTATAGTGGCTCGCGGGGAGCTGTTTTTT; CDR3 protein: CASSIVARGELFF
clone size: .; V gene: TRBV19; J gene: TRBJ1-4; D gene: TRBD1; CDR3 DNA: TGTGCCAGTTCCTCCCTTAGACAGGGGGCTGGTGAAAAACTGTTTTTT; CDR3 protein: CASSSLRQGAGEKLFF
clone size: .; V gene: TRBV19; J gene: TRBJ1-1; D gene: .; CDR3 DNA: TGTGCCAGTAGTAATAGCCCGTTCATGAACACTGAAGCTTTCTTT; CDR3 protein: CASSNSPFMNTEAFF
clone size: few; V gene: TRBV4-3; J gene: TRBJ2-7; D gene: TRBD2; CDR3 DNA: TGCGCCAGCAGCCAAGGGACTAGCGGGATATACGAGCAGTACTTC; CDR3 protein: CASSQGTSGIYEQYF
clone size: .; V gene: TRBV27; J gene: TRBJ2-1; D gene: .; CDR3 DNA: TGTGCCAGCAGGGGGACATTATCCCACGCGTCCTACAATGAGCAGTTCTTC; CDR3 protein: CASRGTLSHASYNEQFF
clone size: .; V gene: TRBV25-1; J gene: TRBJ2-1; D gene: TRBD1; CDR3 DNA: TGTGCCAGCAGTGACCTCGGACAGGGCACCTACAATGAGCAGTTCTTC; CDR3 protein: CASSDLGQGTYNEQFF